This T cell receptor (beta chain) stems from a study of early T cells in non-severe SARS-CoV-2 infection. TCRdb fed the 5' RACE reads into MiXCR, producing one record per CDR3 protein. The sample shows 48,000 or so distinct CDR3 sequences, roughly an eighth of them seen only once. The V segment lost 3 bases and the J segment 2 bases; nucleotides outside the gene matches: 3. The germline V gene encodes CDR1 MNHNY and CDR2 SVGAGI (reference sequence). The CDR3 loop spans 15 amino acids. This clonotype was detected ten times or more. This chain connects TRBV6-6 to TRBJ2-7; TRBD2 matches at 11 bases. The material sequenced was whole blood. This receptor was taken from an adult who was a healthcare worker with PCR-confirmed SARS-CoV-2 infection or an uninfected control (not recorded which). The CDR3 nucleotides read TGTGCCAGCAGTTATACTAGCGGGGGACCCTACGAGCAGTACTTC. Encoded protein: CASSYTSGGPYEQYF.